This T cell receptor beta chain emerged from a study of blood T cells in healthy people across ages (dated by TCRdb to between 2015 and 2016). Turning to the overall study: In model experiments, template switching captured roughly one uniquely barcoded TCR beta cDNA molecule for every two T cells. Using deep sequencing normalized with unique cDNA molecular identifiers, the study measured how TCR beta repertoire diversity changes with age. Donors were grouped into four age groups: young (average 16 years), middle-aged (39), aged (about 59) and long-lived (about 82). To avoid experimental bias, donors of different ages were spread randomly across the sequencing lanes. For two donors (one aged 18 to 30 and one aged 80 or older), the study analyzed two additional independent replicas of 1 million unique cDNA reads from the same blood draw. The full study reports these points: A strong correlation was found between observed TCR beta diversity and the percentage of naive T cells measured by flow cytometry. Estimates of total diversity based on one million sequenced T cells were regarded as lower bounds and as underestimates. Because the CMV infection status of the donors was unknown, age-related changes in expanded clonotypes may potentially have been confounded. As age increased, observed TCR beta diversity per million T cells dropped in a roughly linear way, and a significant reduction was already evident by age about 36. Compared with the aged group, the long-lived group had more naive CD4+ T cells, fewer expanded clones and increased TCR diversity, a pattern suggesting age selection. Since profiling was done on bulk unsorted PBMCs, naive and antigen-experienced compartments could not be conclusively compared.

Library preparation was by 5' RACE. Reads for this sample came from an Illumina HiSeq 2500. A second PCR of roughly 7 to 11 cycles was performed with a sample-barcoded 5' primer and a J-beta primer mix. Each TCR beta cDNA molecule received a unique molecular identifier from a template-switch 5' adaptor carrying 12 random nucleotides. At least 2.5 million CDR3-containing paired-end reads were obtained from each sample. All of the RNA was converted into first-strand cDNA using the Mint cDNA synthesis kit, with a TRBC-specific oligonucleotide serving as the primer. Following uracil-DNA glycosylase treatment, a first 18-cycle PCR with universal primers M1SS and BC2_uni_R was performed on all cDNA. The published analysis was carried out like this. For normalization, 1 million high-quality reads were randomly selected from each sample, with every read carrying a distinct molecular identifier. Instead of being binned into consensus sequences, reads that shared molecular identifiers were thrown out. MiTCR, run with a Q25 quality threshold and the strictest error-elimination algorithm, handled CDR3 identification, clonotype clustering and error correction. Lower-bound total TCR beta diversity was estimated with a nonparametric unseen species model using Euler transformation. TCRdb reanalyzed the raw reads on its own, using fastp at Q25 for trimming and MiXCR for clone calling, and kept in-frame beta chains. Under each unique CDR3 protein, matching rows form one entry showing the most common genes and DNA. V and J calls and clone size were set by TCRdb, not the authors. For this sample there are about 580,000 distinct CDR3 sequences; around 48% appear just once. Just under 25% of the sample is held by the ten biggest clonotypes.

The germline V gene (reference sequence) gives CDR1 as LGHDT and CDR2 as YNNKEL. Taken from cysteine to phenylalanine, the CDR3 has 13 residues. Only the CDR3 DNA is retained, 39 bases long and in frame from the first base. The 40 or so donors, aged roughly 6 to 95 years, were systemically healthy Caucasian individuals from Russia. Each donor gave roughly 11 milliliters of peripheral blood, drawn into EDTA-treated Vacutainer tubes. Ficoll-Paque density-gradient centrifugation was used to isolate PBMCs, with at least 7 million obtained per sample. Total RNA was extracted from PBMCs with Trizol reagent, with at least 6 micrograms obtained per sample. For every donor, flow cytometry on a PBMC aliquot measured the percentage of naive CD45RAhigh/CD27high T cells. As for this clonotype: There is no known antigen for this receptor. A much larger clone sits a single nucleotide away, making a read error possible.

This TCR came from a man older than 75 in good health. The chain employs TRBV3-1 and TRBJ2-4; 10 of the junction bases match TRBD1. The sequencing input was blood. The bases read TGTGCCGGCAGCCAGGGACAGGGGAACATTCAGTACTTC. Its protein product is CAGSQGQGNIQYF.